This TCR beta chain was sequenced for a study of lymphopenia after photon versus proton radiotherapy. Regarding the study as a whole: Under photons, naive T cells and diversity fell while effector/memory populations rose. Oligoclonal CD8+ Temra expansion after nadir drove photon patients' diversity drop.

Points on this clone: What it binds is not known.

Produced via immunoSEQ multiplex PCR; TCRdb's table is partial and in-frame only. Of some 40,000 clones listed, about 86% are singletons. Here the sequenced sample was peripheral blood, taken from a patient treated with proton-based radiotherapy. This sequence originates from a woman in her 70s with pancreatic cancer. Some clones in this sample may be carry-over from other donors' samples.

The CDR3 DNA is TGTGCCTGGAGTAAGACTAGCAGCACAGATACGCAGTATTTT. Its translation: CAWSKTSSTDTQYF. The chain links TRBV30 to TRBJ2-3; 7 bases are shared with TRBD2. The CDR3 runs to 14 residues. V lost 2 bases to trimming and J lost 0 bases; unmatched junction nucleotides: 2. Germline CDR1 is GTSNPN and CDR2 is SVGIG (reference sequence).